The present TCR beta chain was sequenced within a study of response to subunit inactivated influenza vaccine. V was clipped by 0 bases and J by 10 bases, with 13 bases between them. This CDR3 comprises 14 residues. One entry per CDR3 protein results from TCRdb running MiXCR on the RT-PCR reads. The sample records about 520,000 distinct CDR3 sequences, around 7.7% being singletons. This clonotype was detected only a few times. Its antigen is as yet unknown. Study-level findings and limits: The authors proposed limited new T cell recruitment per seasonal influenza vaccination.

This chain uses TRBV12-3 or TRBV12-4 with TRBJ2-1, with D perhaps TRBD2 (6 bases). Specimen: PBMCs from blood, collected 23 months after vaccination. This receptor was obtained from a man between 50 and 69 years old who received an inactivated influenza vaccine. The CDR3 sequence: CASSLAGGKGEQFF. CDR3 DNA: TGTGCCAGCAGTTTAGCGGGGGGAAAAGGGGAGCAGTTCTTC.